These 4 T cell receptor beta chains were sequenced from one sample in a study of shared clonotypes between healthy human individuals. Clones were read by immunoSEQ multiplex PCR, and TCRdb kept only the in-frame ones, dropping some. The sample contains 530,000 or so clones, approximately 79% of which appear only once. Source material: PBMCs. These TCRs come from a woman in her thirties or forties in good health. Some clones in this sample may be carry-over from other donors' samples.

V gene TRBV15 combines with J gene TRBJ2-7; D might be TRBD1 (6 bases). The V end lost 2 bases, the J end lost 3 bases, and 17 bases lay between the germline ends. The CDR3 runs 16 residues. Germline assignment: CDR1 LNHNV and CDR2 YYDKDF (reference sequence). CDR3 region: CATSRNYRDDFYEQYF. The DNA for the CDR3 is TGTGCCACCAGCAGAAACTACAGGGACGATTTCTACGAGCAGTACTTC.

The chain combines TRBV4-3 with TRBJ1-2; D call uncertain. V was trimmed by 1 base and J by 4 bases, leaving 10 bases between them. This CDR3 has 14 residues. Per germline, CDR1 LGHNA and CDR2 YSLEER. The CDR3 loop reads CASSQVGGSYGYTF. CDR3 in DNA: TGCGCCAGCAGCCAAGTAGGAGGGAGCTATGGCTACACCTTC.

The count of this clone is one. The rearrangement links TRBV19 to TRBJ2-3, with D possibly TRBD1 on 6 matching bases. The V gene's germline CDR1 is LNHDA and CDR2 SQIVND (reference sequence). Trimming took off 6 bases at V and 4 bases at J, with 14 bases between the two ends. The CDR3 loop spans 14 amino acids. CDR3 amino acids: CASRAGADPDTQYF. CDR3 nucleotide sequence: TGTGCCAGTAGGGCAGGGGCGGACCCAGATACGCAGTATTTT.

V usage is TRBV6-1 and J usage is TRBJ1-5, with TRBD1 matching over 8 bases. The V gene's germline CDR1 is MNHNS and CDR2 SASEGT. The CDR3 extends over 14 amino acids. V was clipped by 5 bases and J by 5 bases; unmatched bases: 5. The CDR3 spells CASSQTGAHQPQHF. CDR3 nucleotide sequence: TGTGCCAGCAGTCAGACAGGGGCTCATCAGCCCCAGCATTTT.